Listed here are 12 T cell receptor beta chains from one sample, sequenced in a study of identical twins. Using its own MiXCR run on the 5' RACE reads, TCRdb lists one record per CDR3 protein. This table holds a few hundred thousand distinct CDR3 sequences, over 9.5% found once. Specimen: memory T cells sorted from blood. These receptors originate from a man aged 45-65 years in good health.

The chain is built from TRBV19 and TRBJ1-1; maybe TRBD1 (5 bases). The CDR3 extends over 16 amino acids. Per the germline V gene, CDR1 is LNHDA and CDR2 is SQIVND (reference sequence). V dropped 6 bases and J dropped 4 bases, with 21 bases sitting between them. CDR3 loop: CASSIPGGILSTEAFF. In DNA form, the CDR3 reads TGTGCCAGTAGCATTCCGGGGGGGATTCTGAGCACTGAAGCTTTCTTT. The entire variable domain, with the rest obtained from reference TRBV19 and TRBJ1-1, is as follows: DGGITQSPKYLFRKEGQNVTLSCEQNLNHDAMYWYRQDPGQGLRLIYYSQIVNDFQKGDIAEGYSVSREKKESFPLTVTSAQKNPTAFYLCASSIPGGILSTEAFFGQGTRLTVV.

This clonotype came up many times. The J gene is TRBJ2-7, the V gene TRBV20-1, with TRBD1 matching 7 bases. This CDR3 is built from 15 residues. V shed 0 bases and J 0 bases; nucleotides not matched to a gene: 5. Germline CDR1 reads DFQATT; CDR2 reads SNEGSKA (reference sequence). CDR3 nucleotide sequence: TGCAGTGCTAGAGATCAGACAGGGATCTCCTACGAGCAGTACTTC. Its translation is CSARDQTGISYEQYF.

Notes on this clonotype: A much more abundant neighbour one base away suggests this may be a read error. The genes are TRBV10-3 and TRBJ2-3; unclear D gene. The CDR3 contains 16 residues. V was clipped by 7 bases and J by 2 bases, with 19 bases between them. Germline lookup yields CDR1 ENHRY and CDR2 SYGVKD. The CDR3 sequence: CAINPRSLGITDTQYF. CDR3 DNA sequence: TGTGCCATCAATCCAAGGTCCCTTGGGATCACAGATACGCAGTATTTT.

The chain carries TRBV4-1 and TRBJ2-1; 9 bases line up with TRBD1. This CDR3 spans 19 amino acids. J was trimmed by 1 base and V by 4 bases; bases with no gene match: 14. Germline V gene lookup returns CDR1 MGHRA and CDR2 YSYEKL. The CDR3 DNA reads TGCGCCAGCAGCCCGGACAGGGGTGGGCTTTCTATATCCTACAATGAGCAGTTCTTC. Translated: CASSPDRGGLSISYNEQFF.

There are many counts of this clonotype. The gene calls are TRBV4-3 and TRBJ2-1; either TRBD1 or TRBD2 may fit D (5 bases each). Germline V gives CDR1 LGHNA, CDR2 YSLEER. The CDR3 length is 18 residues. The V and J ends lost 0 bases and 8 bases respectively, with 23 bases between them. The CDR3 nucleotides read TGCGCCAGCAGCCAAGATTATATGGGGCTAGAGGGCTTCCATGAGCAGTTCTTC. Amino acid sequence: CASSQDYMGLEGFHEQFF.

This clonotype is a singleton in its sample. It may be a read error: a sequence one base away is much more abundant. The chain has TRBV4-3 and TRBJ2-1; no clear D gene. The V gene's germline CDR1 is LGHNA and CDR2 YSLEER. This CDR3 spans 16 amino acids. This chain's CDR3 is CASCQGNRNLDNEQFF. CDR3 DNA sequence: TGCGCCAGCTGCCAAGGGAATAGGAATTTGGACAATGAGCAGTTCTTC.

This clonotype was seen a few times. The chain combines TRBV29-1 with TRBJ1-1, with 7 bases identical to TRBD1. CDR1 and CDR2 from the germline V gene are SQVTM and ANQGSEA. After removal of 4 bases from V and 2 bases from J, the junction contained 4 bases not matched to a gene. This CDR3 comprises 13 residues. The CDR3 reads CSVAEGANTEAFF. The CDR3 coding sequence is TGCAGCGTTGCGGAGGGGGCAAACACTGAAGCTTTCTTT.

This rearrangement joins TRBV3-1 to TRBJ2-3; D is unclear. The CDR3 is 14 amino acids. Per the germline V gene, CDR1 is LGHDT and CDR2 is YNNKEL (reference sequence). The ends were cut back, 1 base at V and 4 bases at J, with 9 bases in the middle. The CDR3 nucleotides are TGTGCCAGCAGCCAAGGTACTACGGCAGATACGCAGTATTTT. This sequence encodes CASSQGTTADTQYF.

This clonotype was observed many times. The chain carries TRBV10-3 and TRBJ2-5; D may be TRBD2 (6 bases). Trimming stripped 4 bases from V and 2 bases from J, with 11 bases between. Germline loops: CDR1 ENHRY, CDR2 SYGVKD. The CDR3 is 14 amino acids. Written as DNA, the CDR3 is TGTGCCATCAGTGCCAGGGAGGTGCAAGAGACCCAGTACTTC. This encodes CAISAREVQETQYF.

The genes are TRBV7-2 and TRBJ2-1; 9 nucleotides line up with TRBD2. Per the germline V gene, CDR1 is SGHTA and CDR2 is FQGNSA. The CDR3 runs 15 residues. V dropped 2 bases and J dropped 2; count of bases not matched to a gene: 1. CDR3 protein: CASSLLAGTYNEQFF. The DNA of the CDR3 is TGTGCCAGCAGCTTACTAGCGGGAACCTACAATGAGCAGTTCTTC.

This clonotype was counted many times. The CDR3 here is CASSYRGRHEQYF. CDR3 sequence (DNA): TGTGCCAGCAGCTACAGGGGGCGGCACGAGCAGTACTTC. The chain combines TRBV12-3 or TRBV12-4 with TRBJ2-7, with 9 nucleotides matching TRBD1. The CDR3 sequence is 13 residues long. The V segment lost 6 bases and the J segment 5 bases; nucleotides outside the gene matches: 5.

This clonotype was seen repeatedly, ten times or more. V is TRBV5-1 and J is TRBJ1-1; 8 bases match TRBD1. V shed 4 bases, J shed 0 bases, and the junction held 11 bases outside the gene matches. Germline V gene sequence: CDR1 SGHRS, CDR2 YFSETQ. This CDR3 has 17 amino acids. The CDR3 nucleotides read TGCGCCAGCAGCCGTACGACAGGGGCCTTAATGAACACTGAAGCTTTCTTT. This gives the protein CASSRTTGALMNTEAFF.